A selection of T cell receptor beta chains follows, all from one sample in a study of immune cell composition in non-small cell lung cancer. Assay: immunoSEQ multiplex PCR; the TCRdb copy retains only in-frame clones and omits some. The profile shows more than 7,500 clones, approximately 64% of them singletons. Sequencing was carried out using lung tumor tissue. The receptor source for this set is a human donor with non-small cell lung cancer. Both conserved end residues are part of each CDR3. Fields, in order: D gene, J gene, clone size, V gene, CDR3 protein, CDR3 DNA. D genes are given only for firm matches. Clone size is given for some rows only: seen once, a few or many times, or a class if the clone is expanded.

d_call: -; j_call: TRBJ1-6; clone_size: -; v_call: TRBV6-4; cdr3_aa: CASSPTGSSDSPLHF; cdr3_nt: TGTGCCAGCAGTCCCACAGGGAGTAGTGATTCACCCCTCCACTTT
d_call: TRBD2; j_call: TRBJ2-1; clone_size: -; v_call: TRBV5-1; cdr3_aa: CASSALAGAGFYNEQFF; cdr3_nt: TGCGCCAGCAGCGCCTTAGCGGGGGCAGGCTTCTACAATGAGCAGTTCTTC
d_call: -; j_call: TRBJ1-5; clone_size: few; v_call: TRBV7-9; cdr3_aa: CASSLDNQPQHF; cdr3_nt: TGTGCCAGCAGCTTAGATAATCAGCCCCAGCATTTT
d_call: TRBD1; j_call: TRBJ2-7; clone_size: few; v_call: TRBV5-1; cdr3_aa: CASSLKTGDGNYEQYF; cdr3_nt: TGCGCCAGCAGCTTAAAGACAGGGGACGGGAATTACGAGCAGTACTTC
d_call: -; j_call: TRBJ2-3; clone_size: once; v_call: TRBV9; cdr3_aa: CASSVFLTDTQYF; cdr3_nt: TGTGCCAGCAGCGTTTTTCTTACAGATACGCAGTATTTT
d_call: -; j_call: TRBJ2-2; clone_size: -; v_call: TRBV29-1; cdr3_aa: CSGMNTGELFF; cdr3_nt: TGCAGCGGAATGAACACCGGGGAGCTGTTTTTT
d_call: -; j_call: TRBJ1-4; clone_size: few; v_call: TRBV25-1; cdr3_aa: CASSAPGEKLFF; cdr3_nt: TGTGCCAGCAGCGCCCCAGGCGAAAAACTGTTTTTT
d_call: -; j_call: TRBJ1-3; clone_size: -; v_call: TRBV25-1; cdr3_aa: CASSEYGGRSGNTIYF; cdr3_nt: TGTGCCAGCAGTGAATATGGAGGACGCTCAGGAAACACCATATATTTT
d_call: -; j_call: TRBJ1-6; clone_size: -; v_call: TRBV9; cdr3_aa: CASSETSRQDSPLHF; cdr3_nt: TGTGCCAGCAGCGAGACTTCCAGGCAGGATTCACCCCTCCACTTT
d_call: -; j_call: TRBJ1-6; clone_size: -; v_call: TRBV4-2; cdr3_aa: CASSTGGGGSSPLHF; cdr3_nt: TGTGCCAGCAGCACGGGAGGGGGAGGGAGTTCACCCCTCCACTTT
d_call: -; j_call: TRBJ1-1; clone_size: -; v_call: TRBV9; cdr3_aa: CASSVTVNTEAFF; cdr3_nt: TGTGCCAGCAGCGTCACAGTGAACACTGAAGCTTTCTTT
d_call: -; j_call: TRBJ2-5; clone_size: -; v_call: TRBV6-1; cdr3_aa: CASSATRGLVETQYF; cdr3_nt: TGTGCCAGCAGTGCGACCAGAGGCTTAGTTGAGACCCAGTACTTC
d_call: TRBD2; j_call: TRBJ2-3; clone_size: -; v_call: TRBV5-4; cdr3_aa: CASSLAWLGGGTDTQYF; cdr3_nt: TGTGCCAGCAGCTTGGCTTGGTTGGGGGGGGGCACAGATACGCAGTATTTT
d_call: -; j_call: TRBJ1-5; clone_size: -; v_call: TRBV18; cdr3_aa: CASSPPGYSNQPQHF; cdr3_nt: TGTGCCAGCTCACCACCGGGCTATAGCAATCAGCCCCAGCATTTT
d_call: -; j_call: TRBJ2-1; clone_size: -; v_call: TRBV4-3; cdr3_aa: CASSQGGGGLNEQFF; cdr3_nt: TGCGCCAGCAGCCAAGGGGGAGGGGGTCTCAATGAGCAGTTCTTC
d_call: -; j_call: TRBJ1-2; clone_size: few; v_call: TRBV5-4; cdr3_aa: CASSLGYDGYTF; cdr3_nt: TGTGCCAGCAGCTTAGGGTATGATGGCTACACCTTC
d_call: -; j_call: TRBJ1-6; clone_size: once; v_call: TRBV30; cdr3_aa: CAWKRPGEGSPLHF; cdr3_nt: TGTGCCTGGAAGCGGCCGGGGGAGGGATCACCCCTCCACTTT
d_call: -; j_call: TRBJ2-7; clone_size: few; v_call: TRBV19; cdr3_aa: CASSPGTTYEQYF; cdr3_nt: TGTGCCAGTAGTCCGGGGACGACCTACGAGCAGTACTTC
d_call: -; j_call: TRBJ1-1; clone_size: -; v_call: TRBV7-8; cdr3_aa: CASSRTMNTEAFF; cdr3_nt: TGTGCCAGCAGCAGAACCATGAACACTGAAGCTTTCTTT
d_call: TRBD1; j_call: TRBJ1-2; clone_size: -; v_call: TRBV18; cdr3_aa: CASSPSTGYREGYTF; cdr3_nt: TGTGCCAGCTCACCATCGACAGGGTACAGGGAGGGCTACACCTTC
d_call: -; j_call: TRBJ2-7; clone_size: once; v_call: TRBV5-1; cdr3_aa: CASSLARGGGVYEQYF; cdr3_nt: TGCGCCAGCAGCTTGGCCCGGGGAGGAGGGGTCTACGAGCAGTACTTC
d_call: TRBD1; j_call: TRBJ1-2; clone_size: -; v_call: TRBV6-6; cdr3_aa: CASSTTGGVYGYTF; cdr3_nt: TGTGCCAGCAGCACAACAGGGGGCGTCTATGGCTACACCTTC
d_call: -; j_call: TRBJ2-5; clone_size: -; v_call: TRBV7-2; cdr3_aa: CASSDNLAGTGLETQYF; cdr3_nt: TGTGCCAGCAGCGATAATTTGGCCGGGACTGGGCTGGAGACCCAGTACTTC
d_call: TRBD1; j_call: TRBJ1-2; clone_size: -; v_call: TRBV28; cdr3_aa: CASSPGQANYGYTF; cdr3_nt: TGTGCCAGCAGTCCTGGACAGGCTAACTATGGCTACACCTTC
d_call: -; j_call: TRBJ1-5; clone_size: large; v_call: TRBV5-6; cdr3_aa: CASSLGPLVQPQHF; cdr3_nt: TGTGCCAGCAGCTTGGGACCGCTCGTGCAGCCCCAGCATTTT
d_call: -; j_call: TRBJ1-5; clone_size: -; v_call: TRBV6-5; cdr3_aa: CASSTNSNQPQHF; cdr3_nt: TGTGCCAGCAGTACAAATAGCAATCAGCCCCAGCATTTT
d_call: TRBD1; j_call: TRBJ1-5; clone_size: -; v_call: TRBV28; cdr3_aa: CASSLGRGRGNQPQHF; cdr3_nt: TGTGCCAGCAGTTTAGGGAGGGGGCGCGGCAATCAGCCCCAGCATTTT
d_call: -; j_call: TRBJ1-4; clone_size: -; v_call: TRBV5-5; cdr3_aa: CASSFGQYEKLFF; cdr3_nt: TGTGCCAGCAGCTTCGGTCAGTATGAAAAACTGTTTTTT
d_call: TRBD2; j_call: TRBJ2-1; clone_size: once; v_call: TRBV7-3; cdr3_aa: CASSLTGLAGILNNEQFF; cdr3_nt: TGTGCCAGCAGCTTAACTGGGCTAGCGGGGATCCTAAACAATGAGCAGTTCTTC
d_call: -; j_call: TRBJ1-5; clone_size: few; v_call: TRBV7-2; cdr3_aa: CASSLRQGSQPQHF; cdr3_nt: TGTGCCAGCAGCTTAAGGCAGGGGAGTCAGCCCCAGCATTTT
d_call: -; j_call: TRBJ1-2; clone_size: few; v_call: TRBV5-6; cdr3_aa: CASSLRGYGYTF; cdr3_nt: TGTGCCAGCAGCTTGAGGGGCTATGGCTACACCTTC
d_call: -; j_call: TRBJ1-2; clone_size: -; v_call: TRBV7-2; cdr3_aa: CASSPHPNYGYTF; cdr3_nt: TGTGCCAGCAGCCCCCACCCTAACTATGGCTACACCTTC
d_call: -; j_call: TRBJ2-2; clone_size: -; v_call: TRBV4-2; cdr3_aa: CASSQEGTETGELFF; cdr3_nt: TGTGCCAGCAGCCAAGAAGGGACCGAAACCGGGGAGCTGTTTTTT
d_call: -; j_call: TRBJ2-5; clone_size: few; v_call: TRBV6-1; cdr3_aa: CASSPQGETQYF; cdr3_nt: TGTGCCAGCAGTCCCCAGGGAGAGACCCAGTACTTC
d_call: -; j_call: TRBJ1-2; clone_size: once; v_call: TRBV30; cdr3_aa: CAWWGRPYGYTF; cdr3_nt: TGTGCCTGGTGGGGACGGCCCTATGGCTACACCTTC
d_call: -; j_call: TRBJ1-1; clone_size: few; v_call: TRBV9; cdr3_aa: CASSPPYRGVNTEAFF; cdr3_nt: TGTGCCAGCAGTCCCCCGTACCGGGGGGTTAACACTGAAGCTTTCTTT
d_call: -; j_call: TRBJ1-1; clone_size: -; v_call: TRBV11-1; cdr3_aa: CASSFGLLNTEAFF; cdr3_nt: TGTGCCAGCAGCTTTGGGCTTCTGAACACTGAAGCTTTCTTT
d_call: -; j_call: TRBJ2-7; clone_size: once; v_call: TRBV9; cdr3_aa: CASPEQGTYEQYF; cdr3_nt: TGTGCCAGCCCGGAGCAGGGTACCTACGAGCAGTACTTC
d_call: -; j_call: TRBJ2-1; clone_size: -; v_call: TRBV9; cdr3_aa: CASSPTGTGNEQFF; cdr3_nt: TGTGCCAGCAGCCCTACAGGGACCGGCAATGAGCAGTTCTTC
d_call: -; j_call: TRBJ1-1; clone_size: -; v_call: TRBV6-5; cdr3_aa: CASRRPDRNTEAFF; cdr3_nt: TGTGCCAGCAGAAGACCAGACAGGAACACTGAAGCTTTCTTT
d_call: TRBD1; j_call: TRBJ2-6; clone_size: -; v_call: TRBV9; cdr3_aa: CASSAGTGRHFILTF; cdr3_nt: TGTGCCAGCAGCGCCGGGACAGGGAGGCATTTTATCCTGACTTTC
d_call: -; j_call: TRBJ2-5; clone_size: -; v_call: TRBV7-8; cdr3_aa: CASSSGTGETQYF; cdr3_nt: TGTGCCAGCAGCTCCGGGACTGGAGAGACCCAGTACTTC
d_call: -; j_call: TRBJ2-7; clone_size: -; v_call: TRBV5-6; cdr3_aa: CASSLIRGGTYEQYF; cdr3_nt: TGTGCCAGCAGCTTAATCCGCGGGGGCACCTACGAGCAGTACTTC
d_call: -; j_call: TRBJ2-3; clone_size: -; v_call: TRBV30; cdr3_aa: CAWRPGLNTDTQYF; cdr3_nt: TGTGCCTGGCGACCGGGACTCAACACAGATACGCAGTATTTT
d_call: -; j_call: TRBJ2-5; clone_size: -; v_call: TRBV7-2; cdr3_aa: CASSFGTGKETQYF; cdr3_nt: TGTGCCAGCAGCTTCGGGACTGGGAAAGAGACCCAGTACTTC
d_call: TRBD1; j_call: TRBJ1-5; clone_size: -; v_call: TRBV6-1; cdr3_aa: CASSRDSSLTSPQHF; cdr3_nt: TGTGCCAGCAGTAGGGACAGCTCACTTACCTCGCCCCAGCATTTT
d_call: -; j_call: TRBJ1-2; clone_size: -; v_call: TRBV18; cdr3_aa: CASSPKMVRGYTF; cdr3_nt: TGTGCCAGCTCACCGAAGATGGTTCGAGGCTACACCTTC
d_call: -; j_call: TRBJ2-2; clone_size: -; v_call: TRBV6-6; cdr3_aa: CASTFRVRRNTGELFF; cdr3_nt: TGTGCCAGCACTTTCCGGGTCCGCCGAAACACCGGGGAGCTGTTTTTT
d_call: -; j_call: TRBJ2-7; clone_size: -; v_call: TRBV28; cdr3_aa: CASTPLGGEQYF; cdr3_nt: TGTGCCAGCACCCCTCTGGGAGGCGAGCAGTACTTC
d_call: -; j_call: TRBJ2-7; clone_size: -; v_call: TRBV19; cdr3_aa: CASSLQSPGDEQYF; cdr3_nt: TGTGCCAGTAGTTTGCAGAGCCCGGGGGACGAGCAGTACTTC
d_call: TRBD1; j_call: TRBJ1-2; clone_size: -; v_call: TRBV27; cdr3_aa: CASSSQGYGYTF; cdr3_nt: TGTGCCAGCAGTTCACAGGGGTATGGCTACACCTTC
d_call: -; j_call: TRBJ1-6; clone_size: -; v_call: TRBV7-3; cdr3_aa: CASSARDSLTYLHF; cdr3_nt: TGTGCCAGCAGCGCCCGGGACTCCCTAACCTACCTCCACTTT
d_call: TRBD1; j_call: TRBJ1-5; clone_size: -; v_call: TRBV28; cdr3_aa: CASTRQGAYQPQHF; cdr3_nt: TGTGCCAGCACTCGGCAGGGGGCGTATCAGCCCCAGCATTTT
d_call: -; j_call: TRBJ2-1; clone_size: -; v_call: TRBV28; cdr3_aa: CASGGTVTDEQFF; cdr3_nt: TGTGCCAGCGGAGGGACAGTAACAGATGAGCAGTTCTTC
d_call: TRBD2; j_call: TRBJ2-3; clone_size: -; v_call: TRBV7-2; cdr3_aa: CASSTGLAGGSTAQYF; cdr3_nt: TGTGCCAGCAGCACGGGACTAGCGGGGGGTTCGACGGCGCAGTATTTT
d_call: TRBD1; j_call: TRBJ2-5; clone_size: -; v_call: TRBV7-3; cdr3_aa: CASSLTGTGGPRQTQYF; cdr3_nt: TGTGCCAGCAGCTTAACCGGGACAGGGGGCCCGAGGCAGACCCAGTACTTC
d_call: -; j_call: TRBJ2-2; clone_size: -; v_call: TRBV4-3; cdr3_aa: CASSQDPRGSTGELFF; cdr3_nt: TGCGCCAGCAGCCAAGATCCCAGGGGAAGCACCGGGGAGCTGTTTTTT
d_call: -; j_call: TRBJ1-5; clone_size: -; v_call: TRBV7-2; cdr3_aa: CASSLGLYYISNQPQHF; cdr3_nt: TGTGCCAGCAGCTTAGGCCTCTACTATATCAGCAATCAGCCCCAGCATTTT
d_call: -; j_call: TRBJ2-5; clone_size: -; v_call: TRBV6-6; cdr3_aa: CASSYEGLPQETQYF; cdr3_nt: TGTGCCAGCAGTTACGAAGGTCTACCCCAAGAGACCCAGTACTTC
d_call: -; j_call: TRBJ1-6; clone_size: few; v_call: TRBV2; cdr3_aa: CASSGQPNSPLHF; cdr3_nt: TGTGCCAGCTCAGGACAGCCCAATTCACCCCTCCACTTT